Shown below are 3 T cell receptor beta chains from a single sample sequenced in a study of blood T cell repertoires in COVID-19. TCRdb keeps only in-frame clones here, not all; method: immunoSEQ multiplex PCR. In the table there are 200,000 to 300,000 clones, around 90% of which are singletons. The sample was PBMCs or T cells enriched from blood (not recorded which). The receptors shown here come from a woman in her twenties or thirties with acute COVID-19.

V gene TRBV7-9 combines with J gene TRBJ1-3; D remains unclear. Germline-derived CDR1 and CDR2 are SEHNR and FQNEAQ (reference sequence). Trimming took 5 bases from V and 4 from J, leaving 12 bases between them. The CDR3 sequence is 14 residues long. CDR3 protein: CASSPRWSGNTIYF. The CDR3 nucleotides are TGTGCCAGCAGCCCGAGGTGGAGCGGAAACACCATATATTTT.

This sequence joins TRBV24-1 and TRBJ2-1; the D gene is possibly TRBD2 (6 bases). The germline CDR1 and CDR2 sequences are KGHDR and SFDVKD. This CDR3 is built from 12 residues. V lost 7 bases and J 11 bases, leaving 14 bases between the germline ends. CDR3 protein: CATSHPGGQQFF. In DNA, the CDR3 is TGTGCCACCAGCCATCCCGGAGGGCAGCAGTTCTTC.

The CDR3 sequence is CASSLDLTARGIDEKLFF. The CDR3 nucleotides are TGTGCCAGCAGCTTAGATCTTACAGCCCGGGGGATTGATGAAAAACTGTTTTTT. This chain links TRBV11-2 with TRBJ1-4, with D perhaps TRBD1 (5 bases). V lost 0 bases and J 6 bases, leaving 20 bases between the germline ends. The CDR3 consists of 18 residues. Germline V gives CDR1 SGHAT, CDR2 FQNNGV.